The entry that follows covers one TCR beta chain sequence. Participants were aged 18 to 89 years, lived in about two dozen US areas, and enrolled virtually. Cohort 3 recovery required two negative PCRs, clearance, or symptom resolution. These data belong to a study of blood T cell repertoires in COVID-19. Germline CDR1 reads MGHRA; CDR2 reads YSYEKL. V dropped 4 bases and J dropped 4; count of bases not matched to a gene: 6. The CDR3 has 16 amino acids. Under the authors' procedure: Amplification of reference gene primers was used by the study to estimate nucleated cell counts. Libraries were prepared by immunoSEQ multiplex PCR; TCRdb keeps only in-frame clonotypes and omits some of them. V, J and clone size reflect that table, while D and trimming were determined from the DNA. The data show around 480,000 clones, around 90% seen once.

This sequence joins TRBV4-1 and TRBJ1-4; 10 bases align to TRBD1. This clonotype was obtained from a woman under 30 who had recovered from COVID-19. The source material was PBMCs or T cells enriched from blood (not recorded which). As DNA, the CDR3 is TGCGCCAGCAGCCCTCGACAGGGGGCGGGTAATGAAAAACTGTTTTTT. This sequence encodes CASSPRQGAGNEKLFF.